This T cell receptor beta chain was retrieved from a study of T-cell reconstitution after alpha-beta-depleted transplantation in children. As it was prepared, the TCRbeta library received unique molecular identifiers. TCRdb re-analysed the PCR reads in MiXCR, keeping a single row per CDR3 protein. In the table there are just under 550,000 distinct CDR3 sequences, about 16% of which are singletons. CDR3 size: 13 residues. The germline V gene has CDR1 MNHEY and CDR2 SVGAGI. Trimming took off 3 bases at V and 8 bases at J, with 10 bases between the two ends. The source of this sequence is a human donor who donated a stem cell graft to a child with acute lymphoblastic leukemia. V is TRBV6-5 and J is TRBJ2-2; D unclear. The input for sequencing was PBMCs from the stem cell graft donor, taken from the stem cell graft. In DNA, the CDR3 is TGTGCCAGCAGTTATGTCTCGTTTGGGGAGCTGTTTTTT. Translated: CASSYVSFGELFF.